This paragraph covers one TCR beta chain sequence. The conserved phenylalanine or tryptophan normally closing the CDR3 is absent here, so this likely arose from a read error. The CDR3 extends over 15 amino acids. The germline CDR1 and CDR2 sequences are SGHAT and FQDESV (reference sequence). This sample's RNA came from whole unsorted tissue. Distant lung tissue was collected more than 3 cm away from the tumor edge. The data were obtained in a study of tumor and adjacent non-tumor tissue in lung cancer. A modified ARM-PCR protocol with three rounds of nested PCR amplified TCRbeta. TCRdb re-analysed the multiplex PCR reads in MiXCR, keeping a single row per CDR3 protein. In the table there are 90,000 to 100,000 distinct CDR3 sequences, 80% of which are singletons.

The J gene is TRBJ1-5, the V gene TRBV11-1, with D possibly being TRBD1 (5 bases). Sequenced input: distant non-tumor lung tissue. This TCR derives from a man in his sixties with small cell lung cancer. The CDR3 DNA sequence: TGTGCCAACAGCAGGGACGGCGGAACCAATCAGCCCCAGCATTCG. Amino acid sequence: CANSRDGGTNQPQHS.